The 8 T cell receptor beta chains presented below share a single source sample, sequenced in a study of T cells after posttransplantation cyclophosphamide. Clones were sequenced by immunoSEQ multiplex PCR, and TCRdb holds only the in-frame ones, with some missing. The sample yields under 25,000 clones, without any singletons. The material sequenced was PBMCs. These receptors came from a woman aged 55-69 years in good health, CMV-negative, and a related stem cell transplant donor.

This clone was seen many times. The V gene is TRBV10-3, the J gene TRBJ2-1; D might be TRBD2 (5 bases). V was shortened by 7 bases and J by 1 base, with 11 bases between the two germline ends. Germline V lookup: CDR1 ENHRY, CDR2 SYGVKD. This CDR3 spans 14 amino acids. The CDR3 DNA follows: TGTGCCATCAAAACGGACTGGTCCTACAATGAGCAGTTCTTC. Its protein is CAIKTDWSYNEQFF.

Comment on this clone: This same CDR3 is encoded by further DNA sequences in the sample. V is TRBV7-2 and J is TRBJ1-2, with D possibly matching TRBD1 (6 bases). The germline V gene has CDR1 SGHTA and CDR2 FQGNSA. The CDR3 loop spans 14 amino acids. V gave up 3 bases and J gave up 6 bases, with 14 bases separating them. The CDR3 DNA follows: TGTGCCAGCAGCTTGGAAGGGGGAGGGCATGGCTACACCTTC. Encoded protein: CASSLEGGGHGYTF.

This clone was seen many times. Other DNA sequences in the sample encode the same CDR3. V is TRBV7-2 and J is TRBJ1-1; D may be TRBD1 (6 bases). Per the germline V gene, CDR1 is SGHTA and CDR2 is FQGNSA. The CDR3 has 15 amino acids. Trimming shortened V by 2 bases and J by 0 bases, and 10 bases separated the two germline ends. DNA of the CDR3: TGTGCCAGCAGCTTACAGACAGGAGTGAACACTGAAGCTTTCTTT. This sequence encodes CASSLQTGVNTEAFF.

This clone was seen ten or more times. The V call is TRBV5-8, the J call TRBJ2-7; no reliable D call. V shed 1 base and J shed 1 base, with 9 bases lying between them. The V gene's germline CDR1 is SGHTS and CDR2 YDEGEE. CDR3 length equals 14 residues. The CDR3 here is CASSLLQISYEQYF. The CDR3 DNA follows: TGTGCCAGCAGCTTGCTACAGATTTCCTACGAGCAGTACTTC. The full variable domain, completed using reference TRBV5-8 and TRBJ2-7, is EAGVTQSPTHLIKTRGQQATLRCSPISGHTSVYWYQQALGLGLQFLLWYDEGEERNRGNFPPRFSGRQFPNYSSELNVNALELEDSALYLCASSLLQISYEQYFGPGTRLTVT.

This clone was seen at least ten times. This rearrangement joins TRBV5-6 to TRBJ2-2; the D gene is possibly TRBD1 (6 bases). The CDR3 consists of 16 residues. The germline V and J ends were trimmed by 0 bases and 1 base, with 10 bases remaining between them. From germline, CDR1 is SGHDT and CDR2 YYEEEE. The CDR3 nucleotides are TGTGCCAGCAGCTTGGAGCAGGGGAAGAACACCGGGGAGCTGTTTTTT. This codes for CASSLEQGKNTGELFF.

In this sample, this clone turned up many times. The V and J genes are TRBV29-1 and TRBJ2-3; 7 bases fit TRBD2. Trimming at V came to 7 bases and at J to 9 bases, leaving 10 bases not matched to a gene. This CDR3 contains 12 residues. Germline-derived CDR1 and CDR2 are SQVTM and ANQGSEA. The CDR3 here is CSGHKGGLTQYF. The CDR3, as DNA: TGCAGCGGTCATAAGGGAGGGCTAACGCAGTATTTT.

The chain uses TRBV27 and TRBJ2-5, with TRBD2 matching over 7 bases. After removal of 3 bases from V and 5 bases from J, the junction contained 9 bases not matched to a gene. There are 15 residues in the CDR3. Germline CDR1 MNHEY, CDR2 SMNVEV (reference sequence). The CDR3 is CASSLEGGVGETQYF. CDR3 nucleotides: TGTGCCAGCAGTTTGGAGGGAGGGGTAGGTGAGACCCAGTACTTC.

This clone was seen only a few times. The chain has TRBV18 and TRBJ1-6, with D unresolved. V was shortened by 3 bases and J by 6 bases, with 6 bases between the two germline ends. The V gene's germline CDR1 is KGHSH and CDR2 LQKENI. The CDR3 runs 13 residues. The CDR3 sequence: CASSPNSNSPLHF. In DNA, the CDR3 is TGTGCCAGCTCACCTAACAGTAATTCACCCCTCCACTTT.